The 30 T cell receptor beta chains listed next were all sequenced from one sample in a study of identical twins. TCRdb recomputed calls from the 5' RACE reads with MiXCR, one row per CDR3 protein. The sample includes more than 400,000 distinct CDR3 sequences, roughly 15% seen only once; the top ten take roughly 0.4%. Separately, the same data were catalogued under a study of yellow fever vaccine responses in identical twins.

Material: CD4+ T cells sorted from blood. The source is a woman under 30 in good health.

The J gene is TRBJ1-1, the V gene TRBV5-1; D unclear. The germline CDR1 and CDR2 sequences are SGHRS and YFSETQ. The CDR3 runs to 12 residues. Between the trimmed V and J ends, which lost 3 bases and 5 bases, there was a span of 8 bases. The CDR3 coding sequence is TGCGCCAGCAGCTATTACGGGACTGAAGCTTTCTTT. This gives the protein CASSYYGTEAFF.

This chain links TRBV6-5 with TRBJ2-1; D is perhaps TRBD2 (7 bases). Germline CDR1 reads MNHEY; CDR2 reads SVGAGI. CDR3 length equals 16 residues. V was pared by 2 bases and J by 9 bases, with 20 bases between. The CDR3 DNA is TGTGCCAGCAGTTACGGTCGGGGGGCTATCCTTGGTGAGCAGTTCTTC. Its translation: CASSYGRGAILGEQFF.

CDR3 nucleotide sequence: TGTGCCAGCAGCCCGCAGGGACGGAACACTGAAGCTTTCTTT. This encodes CASSPQGRNTEAFF. The rearrangement links TRBV3-1 to TRBJ1-1; D is possibly TRBD1 (5 bases). The V end was cut by 4 bases, the J end by 1 base, with 10 bases between. CDR1 is LGHDT and CDR2 is YNNKEL in the germline V gene (reference sequence). This CDR3 is built from 14 residues.

The rearrangement links TRBV2 to TRBJ2-2, with TRBD1 matching over 10 bases. The ends lost 6 bases at V and 8 bases at J; junction bases unmatched: 9. This CDR3 is 15 amino acids long. Germline CDR1 is SNHLY and CDR2 is FYNNEI. CDR3 amino acids: CASRGGTGDRGELFF. For the CDR3, the DNA is TGTGCCAGCAGAGGGGGGACAGGGGACCGTGGGGAGCTGTTTTTT.

The chain joins TRBV11-1 to TRBJ2-4; 10 bases map to TRBD1. The germline V gene has CDR1 SGHAT and CDR2 FQDESV (reference sequence). V trimming: 2 bases; J trimming: 5 bases; junction bases outside the gene matches: 12. The CDR3 runs to 18 residues. The CDR3 loop is CASSLIRVGTGAQNIQYF. CDR3 bases: TGTGCCAGCAGCTTAATCAGAGTCGGGACAGGGGCCCAAAACATTCAGTACTTC.

The genes are TRBV4-2 and TRBJ2-2; D unresolved. V lost 3 bases to trimming and J lost 4 bases, with 12 bases between them. The germline V gene has CDR1 LGHNA and CDR2 YNFKEQ. This CDR3 is 15 amino acids long. The CDR3 DNA reads TGTGCCAGCAGCCAGGGAAGGGCAGGCACCGGGGAGCTGTTTTTT. Protein: CASSQGRAGTGELFF.

This clonotype was counted ten times or more. The rearrangement links TRBV10-2 to TRBJ2-3; TRBD2 agrees at 8 bases. Germline loops: CDR1 WSHSY, CDR2 SAAADI. This CDR3 comprises 14 residues. The junction had 6 bases not matched to a gene; V was cut back by 5 bases and J by 5 bases. The CDR3 DNA is TGCGCCAGCAGTCGCAGCGGGGGAGGAGATACGCAGTATTTT. Its translation is CASSRSGGGDTQYF.

V usage is TRBV3-1 and J usage is TRBJ2-1; tentative D call: TRBD2 (6 bases). V was shortened by 1 base and J by 7 bases, with 14 bases between the two germline ends. Germline V gene lookup returns CDR1 LGHDT and CDR2 YNNKEL (reference sequence). The CDR3 extends over 15 amino acids. The CDR3 DNA is TGTGCCAGCAGCCAAGTGGGGACTCTAAGGAATGAGCAGTTCTTC. It translates to CASSQVGTLRNEQFF.

This clonotype came up a few times. This rearrangement joins TRBV20-1 to TRBJ2-3; the D is unclear. Germline V lookup: CDR1 DFQATT, CDR2 SNEGSKA (reference sequence). The CDR3 runs 14 residues. V lost 3 bases, J lost 0 bases, and 10 bases lay in between. CDR3 loop: CSASTVWSTDTQYF. The CDR3 coding sequence is TGCAGTGCTAGCACAGTCTGGAGCACAGATACGCAGTATTTT.

This clonotype was observed a handful of times. The genes are TRBV20-1 and TRBJ2-1; TRBD2 agrees at 9 bases. Germline lookup yields CDR1 DFQATT and CDR2 SNEGSKA (reference sequence). The CDR3 is 16 residues long. Unmatched junction bases numbered 6, after V lost 3 bases and J lost 0 bases. The CDR3 sequence is CSASTLAGSSYNEQFF. As DNA, the CDR3 is TGCAGTGCTAGTACACTAGCGGGTAGCTCCTACAATGAGCAGTTCTTC.

In the case of this clonotype: One junction end disagrees with the germline gene, perhaps due to a read error. The chain joins TRBV7-8 to TRBJ2-2; possibly TRBD1 for D (6 bases). This CDR3 spans 17 amino acids. The germline V gene encodes CDR1 SGHVS and CDR2 FQNEAQ. The CDR3 is CTSSLERTVRGTGELFF. DNA for the CDR3: TGTACCAGCAGCCTAGAGAGGACGGTTAGGGGGACCGGGGAGCTGTTTTTT.

This clonotype was seen ten or more times. For the CDR3, the DNA is TGTGCCAGCAAAGGGCACTATTCACCCCTCCACTTT. Translated, it gives CASKGHYSPLHF. The V call is TRBV12-3 or TRBV12-4, the J call TRBJ1-6; D call uncertain. Between the trimmed V and J ends, which lost 7 bases and 8 bases, there was a span of 9 bases. The CDR3 loop spans 12 amino acids.

This clonotype was found many times. J is TRBJ1-2 and V is TRBV6-1, with unresolved D. Deletions cut 2 bases from V and 2 bases from J, with 12 bases between. The CDR3 spans 15 residues. Germline V gene lookup returns CDR1 MNHNS and CDR2 SASEGT. The CDR3 sequence: CASSEKAGPNYGYTF. In DNA form, the CDR3 reads TGTGCCAGCAGTGAAAAGGCCGGACCCAACTATGGCTACACCTTC.

CDR3 in DNA: TGCAGTGCACCCCGACAGGGAGCCCAGCAAGAGACCCAGTACTTC. Amino acids: CSAPRQGAQQETQYF. The rearrangement links TRBV20-1 to TRBJ2-5, with 7 nucleotides matching TRBD1. Germline CDR1 reads DFQATT; CDR2 reads SNEGSKA (reference sequence). CDR3 length: 15 amino acids. Trimming cost V 6 bases and J 2 bases; bases outside gene matches: 12.

The chain is built from TRBV4-1 and TRBJ1-1, with D unclear. The germline V and J ends were trimmed by 0 bases and 5 bases, with 19 bases remaining between them. Germline V lookup: CDR1 MGHRA, CDR2 YSYEKL. This CDR3 is 17 amino acids long. In nucleotides, the CDR3 is TGCGCCAGCAGCCAAGATACCCCGGGTGCAATGAGGACTGAAGCTTTCTTT. Translated, it gives CASSQDTPGAMRTEAFF.

In its sample, this clonotype was seen a few times. V gene TRBV4-1 combines with J gene TRBJ2-7; D gene unclear. Germline assignment: CDR1 MGHRA and CDR2 YSYEKL. Trimming removed 1 base at V and 3 bases at J, with 13 bases between. The CDR3 loop spans 15 amino acids. CDR3 bases: TGCGCCAGCAGCCAAGCCCACTCACCTCTCTACGAGCAGTACTTC. The encoded protein is CASSQAHSPLYEQYF.

This clonotype has a single count. The chain has TRBV25-1 and TRBJ2-1, with D perhaps matching TRBD2 (5 bases). V was cut by 4 bases and J by 7 bases, with 14 bases left in between. The CDR3 length is 14 residues. Germline loops: CDR1 MGHDK, CDR2 SYGVNS. As DNA, the CDR3 is TGTGCCAGCAGTGCCTACGGGGTGTGGAATGAGCAGTTCTTC. Translation: CASSAYGVWNEQFF.

This chain joins TRBV27 and TRBJ1-5; 7 bases map to TRBD1. CDR1 and CDR2 from the germline V gene are MNHEY and SMNVEV (reference sequence). CDR3 size: 14 residues. With V trimmed by 3 bases and J by 7 bases, 6 bases remained unmatched. The CDR3 protein is CASSLRQGGQPQHF. The CDR3 nucleotides read TGTGCCAGCAGTTTGAGACAGGGTGGCCAGCCCCAGCATTTT.

The J gene is TRBJ2-3, the V gene TRBV7-9; 12 positions match TRBD2. The V gene end was trimmed by 5 bases and the J gene end by 6 bases; junction bases not matched to a gene: 6. The CDR3 is made up of 15 amino acids. In germline, CDR1 is SEHNR, CDR2 FQNEAQ (reference sequence). CDR3 in DNA: TGTGCCAGCAGCCGATCTACTAGCGGGAGGGATACGCAGTATTTT. Residues: CASSRSTSGRDTQYF.

This clonotype came up many times. This sequence joins TRBV28 and TRBJ2-2; tentatively, D is TRBD1 (5 bases). The V and J ends lost 7 bases and 0 bases respectively, with 12 bases between them. The length of the CDR3 is 15 residues. Germline V gene lookup returns CDR1 MDHEN and CDR2 SYDVKM. CDR3 DNA sequence: TGTGCCAGCACAAAGACAGAAACGAACACCGGGGAGCTGTTTTTT. This gives the protein CASTKTETNTGELFF.

There are a few counts of this clonotype. The V call is TRBV3-1, the J call TRBJ2-1; TRBD2 aligns across 12 bases. The germline CDR1 and CDR2 sequences are LGHDT and YNNKEL (reference sequence). This CDR3 region has 18 residues. Losses at the gene ends were 1 base for V and 2 bases for J; bases not matched to a gene: 6. This chain's CDR3 is CASSQGLAGASPYNEQFF. Here the CDR3 DNA reads TGTGCCAGCAGCCAAGGACTAGCGGGAGCTTCCCCCTACAATGAGCAGTTCTTC.

The rearrangement joins TRBV24-1 to TRBJ2-3, with D perhaps matching TRBD1 (6 bases). Trimming removed 3 bases from V and 2 bases from J, with 14 bases in between. The germline V gene has CDR1 KGHDR and CDR2 SFDVKD. The CDR3 has 16 amino acids. CDR3: CATSDRSGEITDTQYF. In nucleotides, the CDR3 is TGTGCCACCAGTGATCGATCAGGGGAGATCACAGATACGCAGTATTTT.

The table lists this clonotype with a few counts. The chain employs TRBV3-1 and TRBJ2-2; D is unclear. The CDR3 sequence is 16 residues long. Trimming removed 10 bases from V and 5 bases from J, with 23 bases in between. Germline assignment: CDR1 LGHDT and CDR2 YNNKEL (reference sequence). As DNA, the CDR3 is TGTGCCACCACACCCGGTGGAGCCCGGTGGACCGGGGAGCTGTTTTTT. Translation gives CATTPGGARWTGELFF.

This clonotype was seen a handful of times. The rearrangement joins TRBV4-2 to TRBJ1-1; 7 bases map to TRBD1. CDR1 LGHNA and CDR2 YNFKEQ come from the germline V gene. The CDR3 is 16 residues long. Losses at the gene ends were 3 bases for V and 1 base for J; bases not matched to a gene: 8. The DNA of the CDR3 is TGTGCCAGCAGCCACTATGCCGGGACAGAGAACACTGAAGCTTTCTTT. The encoded protein is CASSHYAGTENTEAFF.

The chain combines TRBV12-3 or TRBV12-4 with TRBJ2-3, with D uncertain. CDR3 size: 13 residues. V was shortened by 1 base and J by 10 bases, with 12 bases between the two germline ends. CDR3 DNA: TGTGCCAGCAGTTTAGGCCGTGGCGATGCGCAGTATTTT. This codes for CASSLGRGDAQYF.

This chain joins TRBV16 and TRBJ2-1, with D tentatively TRBD1 or TRBD2 (5 bases each). This CDR3 spans 15 amino acids. Germline CDR1 KGHSY, CDR2 FQNENV. V was shortened by 2 bases and J by 8 bases, with 16 bases between the two germline ends. CDR3 DNA: TGTGCCAGCAGCCAAGTCGGGGACGGGTGGGATGAGCAGTTCTTC. It yields the protein CASSQVGDGWDEQFF.

In its sample, this clonotype was seen a few times. The chain is built from TRBV6-1 and TRBJ2-4; D possibly corresponds to TRBD2 (6 bases). This CDR3 region has 13 residues. Per germline, CDR1 MNHNS and CDR2 SASEGT. Trimming left V 5 bases short and J 8 bases short, with 13 bases between. The CDR3 DNA follows: TGTGCCAGCAGTCCTAACCCGGGGGACATTCAGTACTTC. Amino acid sequence: CASSPNPGDIQYF.

This clonotype has a handful of counts. The rearrangement joins TRBV6-1 to TRBJ2-3; tentative D call: TRBD2 (6 bases). CDR1 is MNHNS, CDR2 SASEGT, per germline. Trimming cost V 5 bases and J 14 bases, with 20 bases left between them. The CDR3 spans 13 residues. DNA of the CDR3: TGTGCCAGCAGTCCTGTGGCGGGGTGGCAACCGTATTTT. Its translation is CASSPVAGWQPYF.

This clonotype has only a few counts. The CDR3 DNA reads TGTGCCAGCAGCTTAGTTGCGGGGGTAAAAGAGACCCAGTACTTC. Translation: CASSLVAGVKETQYF. The chain employs TRBV7-9 and TRBJ2-5; TRBD2 agrees at 7 bases. Trimming at V came to 1 base and at J to 3 bases, leaving 5 bases not matched to a gene. The CDR3 contains 15 residues. CDR1 is SEHNR, CDR2 FQNEAQ, per germline (reference sequence).

This clonotype turned up a few times. The CDR3 DNA reads as TGTGCCAGCAGCTTAGGACCGACAGGGTACAATGAGCAGTTCTTC. It translates to CASSLGPTGYNEQFF. The chain couples TRBV5-6 to TRBJ2-1; 7 nucleotides agree with TRBD1. This CDR3 has 15 amino acids. The junction had 6 bases not matched to a gene; V was cut back by 2 bases and J by 4 bases. The germline V gene encodes CDR1 SGHDT and CDR2 YYEEEE.